This T cell receptor (beta chain) was captured by sequencing in a study of OX40 agonist ivuxolimab in advanced cancers. This table comes from immunoSEQ multiplex PCR, and its TCRdb copy is limited to in-frame clones, with some not included. The data hold 55,000 to 85,000 clones, with approximately 80% observed a single time. The material was CD4+ or CD8+ T cells sorted from blood, obtained in a trial of the OX40 agonist ivuxolimab. The sequence was collected from an adult with an advanced solid tumor such as melanoma, head and neck, liver or kidney cancer.

The CDR3 is CASSSRTGSMVPNEKLFF. The CDR3 nucleotides are TGTGCCAGCAGCTCAAGGACAGGGTCGATGGTACCCAATGAAAAACTGTTTTTT. V is TRBV7-6 and J is TRBJ1-4; 8 bases fit TRBD1. The J segment lost 5 bases and the V segment lost 4 bases, leaving 15 bases of the junction unmatched. The length of the CDR3 is 18 residues. Germline V gene lookup returns CDR1 SGHVS and CDR2 FNYEAQ.